Listed here is a single TCR beta chain. The antigen this receptor binds is unknown. The input lacks base qualities; no much larger clone sits a single base away. The data derive from a study of T cell repertoires in cytomegalovirus infection (dated by TCRdb to the late 2010s). At the level of the whole study: Alongside well-studied HLA-B-restricted epitopes, the peptide stimulations were aimed at recently identified HLA-C-restricted CMV epitopes, whose presentation resists viral immunomodulation. The HLA type of each donor mattered for the analysis, because public TCR beta signatures pointed to carriage of CMV infection along with the matching HLA type. General findings and caveats noted by the study authors: Cumulative frequency of public TCR beta family members discriminated carriers of CMV infection plus the relevant HLA type in this cohort and an independent approximately 360-donor cohort. In the ex vivo response, HLA-C-restricted CMV-specific TCR beta clonotypes were dominant, and in two of eight donors the single most frequent clonotype came from this HLA-C-restricted group.

The sample's treatment or condition, from its label and the paper: in vitro stimulation with specific CMV peptide epitopes to enrich CMV-specific T cells. Sequencing relied on an Illumina HiSeq 1500. TCRdb ran its own pipeline on the public reads, namely fastp trimming at Q25 and MiXCR clone calling, and kept in-frame beta chains. Each CDR3 protein gets just one entry, which takes the most common genes and DNA from the rows behind it. The sample table records a few hundred thousand distinct CDR3 sequences; 20% to 25% of these occur just once. The ten largest clones take up roughly a fifth of the sample. The CDR3 has 15 amino acids, counting the end cysteine and phenylalanine. Only the CDR3 DNA is retained, 45 bases long and in frame from the first base. The germline V gene (reference sequence) specifies SEHNR as CDR1 and FQNEAQ as CDR2. V is shortened by 1 base, J by 7 bases, and the region joining them spans 16 bases.

This receptor was obtained from a human donor in good health (CMV status not recorded). Some clones in this sample may be carry-over from other donors' samples. Recombination joined TRBV7-9 with TRBJ1-1; TRBD1 is possibly the D segment (5 matching bases). The sample was cultured PBMCs, taken from culture after CMV antigen stimulation. The DNA sequence is as follows: TGTGCCAGCAGCTTAGGTGGGGCCGGAGGCCTTGAAGCTTTCTTT. This codes for CASSLGGAGGLEAFF.